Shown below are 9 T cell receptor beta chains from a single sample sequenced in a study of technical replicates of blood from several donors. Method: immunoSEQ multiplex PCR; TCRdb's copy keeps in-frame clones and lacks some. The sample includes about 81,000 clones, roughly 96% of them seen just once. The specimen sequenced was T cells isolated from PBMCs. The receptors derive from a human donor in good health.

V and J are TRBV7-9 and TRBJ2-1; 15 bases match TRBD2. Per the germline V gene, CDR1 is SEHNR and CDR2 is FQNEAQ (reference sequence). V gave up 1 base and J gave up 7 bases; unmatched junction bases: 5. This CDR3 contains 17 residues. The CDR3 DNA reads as TGTGCCAGCAGCTTAGTTCCCGGGACTAGCGGGGGGAATGAGCAGTTCTTC. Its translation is CASSLVPGTSGGNEQFF. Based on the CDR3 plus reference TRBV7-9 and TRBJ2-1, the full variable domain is DTGVSQNPRHKITKRGQNVTFRCDPISEHNRLYWYRQTLGQGPEFLTYFQNEAQLEKSRLLSDRFSAERPKGSFSTLEIQRTEQGDSAMYLCASSLVPGTSGGNEQFFGPGTRLTVL.

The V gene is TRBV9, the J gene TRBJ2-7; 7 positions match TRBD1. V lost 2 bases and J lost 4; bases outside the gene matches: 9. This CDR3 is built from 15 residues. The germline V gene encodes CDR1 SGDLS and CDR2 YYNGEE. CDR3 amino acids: CASSVSGTDVYEQYF. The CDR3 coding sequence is TGTGCCAGCAGCGTTTCCGGGACAGATGTTTACGAGCAGTACTTC.

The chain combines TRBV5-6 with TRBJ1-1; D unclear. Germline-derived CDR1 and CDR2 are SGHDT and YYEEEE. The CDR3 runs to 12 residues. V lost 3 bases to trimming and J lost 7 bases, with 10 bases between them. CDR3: CASSSGLSEAFF. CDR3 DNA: TGTGCCAGCAGCTCAGGACTGAGTGAAGCTTTCTTT.

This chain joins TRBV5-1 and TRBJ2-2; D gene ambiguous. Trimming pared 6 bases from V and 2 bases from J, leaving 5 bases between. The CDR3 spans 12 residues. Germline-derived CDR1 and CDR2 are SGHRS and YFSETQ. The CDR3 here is CASTTNTGELFF. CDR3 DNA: TGCGCCAGCACCACTAACACCGGGGAGCTGTTTTTT.

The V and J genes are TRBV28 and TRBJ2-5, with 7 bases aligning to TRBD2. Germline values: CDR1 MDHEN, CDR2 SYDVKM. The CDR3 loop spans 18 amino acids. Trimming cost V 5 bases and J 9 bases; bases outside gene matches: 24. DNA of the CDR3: TGTGCCAGCAGTCAATCGATGGGGAGGCGGGAGCACCGGGTGTCCCAGTACTTC. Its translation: CASSQSMGRREHRVSQYF. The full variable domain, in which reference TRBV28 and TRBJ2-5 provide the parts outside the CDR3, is DVKVTQSSRYLVKRTGEKVFLECVQDMDHENMFWYRQDPGLGLRLIYFSYDVKMKEKGDIPEGYSVSREKKERFSLILESASTNQTSMYLCASSQSMGRREHRVSQYFGPGTRLLVL.

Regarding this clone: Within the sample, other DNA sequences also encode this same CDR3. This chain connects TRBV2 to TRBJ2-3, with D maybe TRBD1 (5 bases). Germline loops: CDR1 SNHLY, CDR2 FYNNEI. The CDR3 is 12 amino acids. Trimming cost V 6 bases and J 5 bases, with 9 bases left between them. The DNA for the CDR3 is TGTGCCAGCAGGGAAAGGGGAGATACGCAGTATTTT. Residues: CASRERGDTQYF.

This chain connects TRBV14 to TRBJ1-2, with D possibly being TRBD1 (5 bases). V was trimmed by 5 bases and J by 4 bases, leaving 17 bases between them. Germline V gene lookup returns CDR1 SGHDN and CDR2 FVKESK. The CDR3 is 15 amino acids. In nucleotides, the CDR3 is TGTGCCAGCAGCTATTCGGACATAGTGGGCTATGGCTACACCTTC. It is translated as CASSYSDIVGYGYTF.

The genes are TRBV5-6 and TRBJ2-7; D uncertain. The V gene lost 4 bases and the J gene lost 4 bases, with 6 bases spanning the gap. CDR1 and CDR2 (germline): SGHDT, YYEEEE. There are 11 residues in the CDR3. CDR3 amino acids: CASSLRYEQYF. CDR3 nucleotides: TGTGCCAGCAGCCTGCGGTACGAGCAGTACTTC.

CDR3 sequence (DNA): TGCGCCAGCAGCCAAATAGGGGATTTAACAGATACGCAGTATTTT. It specifies CASSQIGDLTDTQYF. The chain is built from TRBV4-1 and TRBJ2-3; the D gene is possibly TRBD1 (5 bases). This CDR3 contains 15 residues. The V gene lost 2 bases and the J gene lost 3 bases, with 12 bases spanning the gap. Germline CDR1 reads MGHRA; CDR2 reads YSYEKL.